This T cell receptor (beta chain) was identified in a study of cytomegalovirus exposure and HLA in healthy donors. In the study overall: Unique TCRs numbering around 85 million, obtained from HLA-typed donors, made up an early data release.

The study's findings and limits: Approximately 18,000 TCR beta sequences were associated with HLA alleles at 0.05 false discovery rate in a later analysis. With further analysis later on, most CMV-associated TCR beta chains appeared HLA-restricted. The study had only CMV serostatus as immune exposure information.

CDR1 and CDR2 (germline): LNHDA, SQIVND (reference sequence). The germline V and J ends were trimmed by 4 bases and 15 bases, with 19 bases remaining between them. The CDR3 consists of 13 residues. With regard to this clone: Its antigen is unidentified.

Primers: 60 Vbeta forward and 13 Jbeta reverse. Here immunoSEQ multiplex PCR was the method, and the copy in TCRdb shows in-frame clones only, minus some. The sample records some 130,000 clones, more than 60% being singletons. The rearrangement joins TRBV19 to TRBJ2-1; the D gene is possibly TRBD2 (5 bases). The sequenced material came from PBMCs. The receptor was isolated from a man aged 35 to 55 in good health and CMV-seropositive. CDR3 sequence reads: CASSTNQESGLFF. In DNA form, the CDR3 reads TGTGCCAGTAGTACTAATCAGGAAAGCGGTCTGTTCTTC.